This T cell receptor (beta chain) was sequenced in a study of blood T cell repertoires in COVID-19. Study overall: Sources were T cells, B-cell-depleted T cells, or PBMCs; the material itself was cDNA or gDNA.

Under the authors' procedure: The authors estimated nucleated cell counts from reference gene primer amplification. Measured with immunoSEQ multiplex PCR; TCRdb has only the in-frame clones, and not every one. The DNA gave D and trimming, while V, J and clone size come from that table. In the table there are roughly 150,000 clones, about 80% of which are singletons. Trimming removed 4 bases at V and 1 base at J, with 13 bases between. CDR3 size: 16 residues. Germline CDR1 ENHRY, CDR2 SYGVKD. The chain is built from TRBV10-3 and TRBJ2-2, with TRBD1 as a possible D gene (6 bases). This TCR was sampled from a man in his fifties or sixties with acute or convalescent COVID-19. The sample consisted of peripheral blood. The CDR3 nucleotides read TGTGCCATCAGTGGCCAGGGGACGGGGAACACCGGGGAGCTGTTTTTT. Protein sequence: CAISGQGTGNTGELFF.